The clone carrying this T cell receptor (beta chain) was seen only once. The J segment lost 4 bases and the V segment lost 6 bases, leaving 9 bases of the junction unmatched. Germline V lookup: CDR1 SGDLS, CDR2 YYNGEE. This CDR3 comprises 15 residues. The data originate from a study of control samples from healthy donors and cancer patients. Method: immunoSEQ multiplex PCR; TCRdb's copy keeps in-frame clones and lacks some. The profile covers 150,000 to 200,000 clones, with roughly 91% appearing a single time and roughly 1.6% taken by the ten largest. The receptor comes from a woman aged 25 to 39 in good health. Sample: blood. The chain combines TRBV9 with TRBJ2-3, with 9 positions matching TRBD2. The CDR3 DNA is TGTGCCAGCACTCCCTTAGCGGGAGCGGCAGATACGCAGTATTTT. Its translation is CASTPLAGAADTQYF.